Sequencing of this T cell receptor beta chain was carried out in a study of T cell changes during pregnancy in multiple sclerosis. The V end was cut by 5 bases, the J end by 0 bases, with 17 bases between. From germline, CDR1 is SGHTA and CDR2 FQGNSA. The CDR3 contains 16 residues. The protocol was immunoSEQ multiplex PCR, while the TCRdb copy is restricted to in-frame clones and leaves out a portion. The sample shows roughly 49,000 clones, approximately 91% of them seen only once. The specimen was CD4+ T cells from peripheral blood mononuclear cells, collected in the second trimester of pregnancy. The chain carries TRBV7-2 and TRBJ2-7; D might be TRBD2 (6 bases). The origin of this receptor is a female donor with multiple sclerosis, enrolled in a pregnancy study. The CDR3 DNA sequence: TGTGCCAGCAGCCCCCAGGAGACTAGGAGCTCCTACGAGCAGTACTTC. Amino acids: CASSPQETRSSYEQYF. Full variable domain (missing parts from reference TRBV7-2 and TRBJ2-7): GAGVSQSPSNKVTEKGKDVELRCDPISGHTALYWYRQSLGQGLEFLIYFQGNSAPDKSGLPSDRFSAERTGGSVSTLTIQRTQQEDSAVYLCASSPQETRSSYEQYFGPGTRLTVT.